The 6 T cell receptor beta chains listed next were all sequenced from one sample in a study of OX40 agonist ivuxolimab in advanced cancers. Sequencing used immunoSEQ multiplex PCR; TCRdb keeps in-frame clones, though not all of them. The table lists approximately 82,000 clones, 88% of them singletons. The material sequenced was CD4+ or CD8+ T cells sorted from blood, taken in a trial of the OX40 agonist ivuxolimab. The source is an adult with an advanced solid tumor such as melanoma, head and neck, liver or kidney cancer.

DNA of the CDR3: TGTGCCAGCAGCACTAGCGGGAGTAACGAGCAGTACTTC. Amino acid sequence: CASSTSGSNEQYF. The chain couples TRBV7-9 to TRBJ2-7; 11 positions match TRBD2. The CDR3 is made up of 13 amino acids. Germline V gene lookup returns CDR1 SEHNR and CDR2 FQNEAQ (reference sequence). The V gene end was trimmed by 5 bases and the J gene end by 5 bases; junction bases not matched to a gene: 2.

CDR3 bases: TGTGCCTGGAGTGTAGGTGGCGTTCCCGGGGAGCTGTTTTTT. Its translation is CAWSVGGVPGELFF. The V and J genes are TRBV30 and TRBJ2-2; no reliable D call. The CDR3 is made up of 14 amino acids. V dropped 0 bases and J dropped 6 bases, with 11 bases sitting between them. Germline V gene data show CDR1 as GTSNPN and CDR2 as SVGIG (reference sequence).

The rearrangement links TRBV4-2 to TRBJ1-1, with D hard to call. The germline CDR1 and CDR2 sequences are LGHNA and YNFKEQ. With 1 base removed from V and 5 bases from J, the gap between germline ends came to 11 bases. The CDR3 is 14 amino acids. The CDR3 nucleotides read TGTGCCAGCAGCCAAGGTGTGGGGAGGACTGAAGCTTTCTTT. The encoded protein is CASSQGVGRTEAFF.

The chain couples TRBV19 to TRBJ2-5, with D tentatively TRBD1 (5 bases). CDR3 length: 15 amino acids. Trimming stripped 1 base from V and 2 bases from J, with 11 bases between. Germline CDR1 LNHDA, CDR2 SQIVND (reference sequence). This CDR3 reads CASSIARQRQETQYF. The CDR3 bases are TGTGCCAGTAGTATAGCGAGACAGCGACAAGAGACCCAGTACTTC.

The chain combines TRBV27 with TRBJ2-3, with D perhaps matching TRBD1 or TRBD2 (5 bases each). Trimming removed 5 bases at V and 2 bases at J, with 20 bases between. CDR3 length: 17 residues. From germline, CDR1 is MNHEY and CDR2 SMNVEV (reference sequence). The CDR3: CASSVDGRDGITDTQYF. In DNA form, the CDR3 reads TGTGCCAGCAGTGTCGACGGCCGGGACGGCATCACAGATACGCAGTATTTT.

The chain combines TRBV9 with TRBJ2-2; D possibly corresponds to TRBD2 (6 bases). The CDR3 is made up of 15 amino acids. The V end lost 2 bases, the J end lost 0 bases, and 8 bases lay between the germline ends. Germline loops: CDR1 SGDLS, CDR2 YYNGEE. The chain's CDR3 is CASSVGGANTGELFF. Here the CDR3 DNA reads TGTGCCAGCAGCGTGGGCGGGGCGAACACCGGGGAGCTGTTTTTT.